This is a list of T cell receptor beta chains from one sample in a study of human T cells and chemical hapten exposure. MiXCR was run by TCRdb on the RACE reads, yielding one entry per CDR3 protein. This table has 180,000 or so distinct CDR3 sequences, around 13% appearing once. The specimen comprised whole blood, sampled in connection with sensitization to the hapten diphenylcyclopropenone (DPC). Receptors were obtained from a woman aged 25-40 years with alopecia areata. Some clones in this sample may be carry-over from other donors' samples. Each CDR3 is given with its conserved first and last residue. D genes are given only for firm matches. Not every row has a clone size; where given, it reads once, few, many or a size class.

V: TRBV6-1
size: NA
J: TRBJ2-1
D: TRBD2
CDR3: CASSEDWGTSGNEQFF
DNA: TGTGCCAGCAGTGAAGATTGGGGGACTAGTGGTAATGAGCAGTTCTTC

V: TRBV7-2
size: few
J: TRBJ2-1
D: TRBD1
CDR3: CASSLGNRGNEQFF
DNA: TGTGCCAGCAGCTTAGGAAACAGGGGCAATGAGCAGTTCTTC

V: TRBV18
size: NA
J: TRBJ1-2
D: NA
CDR3: CASSEQGNNGYTF
DNA: TGTGCCAGCTCCGAGCAGGGGAACAATGGCTACACCTTC

V: TRBV6-5
size: NA
J: TRBJ2-7
D: TRBD1
CDR3: CASSRTGGGYEQYF
DNA: TGTGCCAGCAGTCGGACAGGGGGCGGGTACGAGCAGTACTTC

V: TRBV7-2
size: few
J: TRBJ2-5
D: TRBD1
CDR3: CASSQTGGEETQYF
DNA: TGTGCCAGCAGCCAGACAGGGGGCGAGGAGACCCAGTACTTC

V: TRBV20-1
size: few
J: TRBJ2-3
D: NA
CDR3: CSADPGDSTDTQYF
DNA: TGCAGTGCCGACCCAGGGGACAGCACAGATACGCAGTATTTT

V: TRBV25-1
size: NA
J: TRBJ1-6
D: TRBD1
CDR3: CASRQGAQNSPLHF
DNA: TGTGCCAGCAGACAGGGGGCGCAGAATTCACCCCTCCACTTT

V: TRBV2
size: few
J: TRBJ2-1
D: NA
CDR3: CASSWVHEQFF
DNA: TGTGCCAGCAGTTGGGTCCATGAGCAGTTCTTC

V: TRBV27
size: NA
J: TRBJ2-1
D: NA
CDR3: CASSFGAPNEQFF
DNA: TGTGCCAGCAGTTTCGGGGCCCCCAATGAGCAGTTCTTC

V: TRBV28
size: NA
J: TRBJ2-7
D: NA
CDR3: CASSPRGRGKYEQYF
DNA: TGTGCCAGCAGCCCTCGGGGTCGGGGGAAGTACGAGCAGTACTTC

V: TRBV5-1
size: few
J: TRBJ2-1
D: TRBD2
CDR3: CASTLLAGVQGEQFF
DNA: TGCGCCAGCACCCTCCTAGCGGGGGTACAGGGTGAGCAGTTCTTC

V: TRBV29-1
size: many
J: TRBJ2-3
D: NA
CDR3: CSAQNERPYF
DNA: TGCAGCGCCCAAAACGAGCGGCCGTATTTT

V: TRBV15
size: NA
J: TRBJ1-4
D: NA
CDR3: CATSRDPRYSQFATNEKLFF
DNA: TGTGCCACCAGCAGAGATCCAAGGTACAGCCAATTTGCAACTAATGAAAAACTGTTTTTT

V: TRBV6-1
size: few
J: TRBJ2-7
D: NA
CDR3: CASSDPRTATADEQYF
DNA: TGTGCCAGCAGTGACCCCAGGACAGCCACCGCTGATGAGCAGTACTTC

V: TRBV20-1
size: NA
J: TRBJ2-7
D: NA
CDR3: CSARALRGEPSYEQYF
DNA: TGCAGTGCTAGAGCCCTCAGGGGGGAACCTTCCTACGAGCAGTACTTC

V: TRBV6-4
size: NA
J: TRBJ2-3
D: TRBD1
CDR3: CATSRQGASDTQYF
DNA: TGTGCCACGTCTCGACAGGGGGCATCGGATACGCAGTATTTT

V: TRBV12-5
size: NA
J: TRBJ1-2
D: NA
CDR3: CASGTPLHGYTF
DNA: TGTGCTAGTGGCACCCCCCTCCATGGCTACACCTTC

V: TRBV7-9
size: many
J: TRBJ1-1
D: NA
CDR3: CASSQGSGRLTEAFF
DNA: TGTGCCAGCAGCCAAGGCTCAGGGAGACTCACTGAAGCTTTCTTT

V: TRBV18
size: NA
J: TRBJ1-4
D: TRBD1
CDR3: CASSDNRGQSAKLFF
DNA: TGTGCCAGCTCCGATAACAGGGGGCAGTCAGCAAAACTGTTTTTT

V: TRBV7-2
size: few
J: TRBJ1-5
D: NA
CDR3: CASSFDGQLNQPQHF
DNA: TGTGCCAGCAGCTTTGACGGACAGCTCAATCAGCCCCAGCATTTT

V: TRBV27
size: NA
J: TRBJ2-7
D: TRBD2
CDR3: CASIRTSGSSYEQYF
DNA: TGTGCCAGCATCAGGACTAGCGGGAGCTCCTACGAGCAGTACTTC

V: TRBV29-1
size: many
J: TRBJ1-1
D: TRBD1
CDR3: CSVVPGQVNTEAFF
DNA: TGCAGCGTTGTCCCGGGACAGGTTAACACTGAAGCTTTCTTT

V: TRBV3-1
size: few
J: TRBJ2-7
D: NA
CDR3: CASSQDLGKGGHPGEQYF
DNA: TGTGCCAGCAGCCAAGACCTTGGGAAGGGGGGCCACCCGGGAGAGCAGTACTTC